A selection of T cell receptor beta chains follows, all from one sample in a study of spatial heterogeneity in lung cancer. MiXCR, applied by TCRdb to the 5' RACE reads, yields one record per CDR3 protein. The profile shows about 48,000 distinct CDR3 sequences, around 5.2% of them singletons. Sequences were derived from PBMCs, sampled at surgery. The source of these receptors is a male donor with early-stage non-small cell lung cancer. The CDR3 runs from the conserved cysteine through the conserved F or W. Fields, in order: CDR3 length, V gene, J gene, CDR3 protein.

16,TRBV10-3,TRBJ2-5,CATRTSGRLGEETQYF
15,TRBV6-5,TRBJ2-7,CASSYDGGLSYEQYF
14,TRBV28,TRBJ2-3,CASRPYRGPDTQYF
11,TRBV27,TRBJ2-7,CASRSANEQYF
14,TRBV5-1,TRBJ2-3,CASSPGDPTDTQYF
14,TRBV29-1,TRBJ2-1,CSVESPHRYNEQFF
11,TRBV6-4,TRBJ2-1,CASSDSNEQFF
14,TRBV10-3,TRBJ2-7,CAIRHGGGAYEQYF
13,TRBV29-1,TRBJ2-1,CSVEETASKVPFF
14,TRBV10-3,TRBJ1-2,CAISESDIISGYTF
15,TRBV7-2,TRBJ2-1,CASSLSAGTYNEQFF
14,TRBV5-1,TRBJ2-7,CASSLGGNIYEQYF
15,TRBV7-9,TRBJ2-1,CASIFDGGVVDEQFF
16,TRBV14,TRBJ2-1,CASSPGRVISYNEQFF
13,TRBV25-1,TRBJ1-2,CASSEGTLYGYTF
14,TRBV19,TRBJ1-1,CASSPTAGDTEAFF
15,TRBV4-3,TRBJ2-7,CASSQDTGSAYEQYF
14,TRBV4-1,TRBJ2-1,CASSQVGGAHVQFF
16,TRBV5-1,TRBJ2-3,CASSSSFGTPTDTQYF
12,TRBV13,TRBJ2-5,CASSEARQTQYF
14,TRBV12-3/TRBV12-4,TRBJ2-5,CASSFSGSRETQYF
14,TRBV12-3/TRBV12-4,TRBJ2-1,CASIASRIYNEQFF
17,TRBV4-2,TRBJ1-2,CASSQDPQSTRGNGYTF
12,TRBV2,TRBJ2-7,CASSVRGVEQYF
16,TRBV9,TRBJ1-5,CARILKPGNKSEPQHF
17,TRBV20-1,TRBJ2-2,CSARKGLAGRNTGELFF
17,TRBV4-1,TRBJ2-5,CASSSEDSGRALETQYF
15,TRBV10-3,TRBJ2-7,CAISGRQDLTYEQYF
14,TRBV7-2,TRBJ2-1,CASSFRTAYNEQFF